This entry is about one T cell receptor beta chain. Its matching antigen is unknown. Germline V lookup: CDR1 GTSNPN, CDR2 SVGIG (reference sequence). Trimming removed 0 bases from V and 3 bases from J, with 9 bases in between. CDR3 length equals 14 residues. This sample was included in a study of T cell responses to AZD1222 COVID-19 vaccine. Study-wide results and caveats: The donor group comprised mostly white British people and more females; the analysis possibly underestimated clonal diversity.

Profiling relied on immunoSEQ multiplex PCR, and the TCRdb table lists in-frame clones only, not all of them. The sample consists of roughly 100,000 clones, less than 90% of them appearing once. The V call is TRBV30, the J call TRBJ1-3; maybe TRBD1 (5 bases). Here the sequenced sample was peripheral blood, taken on day 0 of AZD1222 vaccination. The clonotype was recovered from an adult in good health. CDR3 sequence (DNA): TGTGCCTGGAGTGTCCGGCAGGGTGGAAACACCATATATTTT. Translation: CAWSVRQGGNTIYF.